The 27 T cell receptor beta chains below all came from one sample that was sequenced in a study of blood T cell repertoires in COVID-19. Using immunoSEQ multiplex PCR, the repertoire was profiled, and TCRdb retains in-frame clones only, with some absent. The table records under 250,000 clones, approximately 78% of them present only once. Sequencing used peripheral blood. These receptors all stem from a woman in her sixties or seventies with COVID-19, enrolled during active disease.

This chain joins TRBV5-6 and TRBJ2-1; unclear D gene. Trimming took 2 bases from V and 10 from J, leaving 10 bases between them. Germline V CDR1 and CDR2: SGHDT, YYEEEE. The CDR3 length is 12 residues. The CDR3 DNA reads as TGTGCCAGCAGCTTACAGTTAGGAGAGCAGTTCTTC. The encoded protein is CASSLQLGEQFF.

V and J are TRBV20-1 and TRBJ1-2; TRBD1 agrees at 8 bases. Germline V CDR1 and CDR2: DFQATT, SNEGSKA (reference sequence). Trimming took 3 bases from V and 4 from J; bases not matched to a gene: 16. This CDR3 region has 17 residues. The DNA for the CDR3 is TGCAGTGCTAGTTCACAGCTGGGTCAGGGGGCGCGCTATGGCTACACCTTC. Translated, it gives CSASSQLGQGARYGYTF.

The CDR3 DNA reads TGTGCCAGCAGTTACACAGGGGCGGGAAACACCATATATTTT. The encoded protein is CASSYTGAGNTIYF. This chain links TRBV6-5 with TRBJ1-3; TRBD1 aligns across 7 bases. The germline gives CDR1 MNHEY, CDR2 SVGAGI. This CDR3 spans 14 amino acids. With V trimmed by 2 bases and J by 4 bases, 2 bases remained unmatched.

The rearrangement joins TRBV28 to TRBJ2-5, with a possible D match to TRBD1 (5 bases). Trimming shortened V by 4 bases and J by 7 bases, and 7 bases separated the two germline ends. Per the germline V gene, CDR1 is MDHEN and CDR2 is SYDVKM. This CDR3 spans 11 amino acids. The CDR3 reads CASSSQGTQYF. The CDR3 region has the DNA TGTGCCAGCAGTTCTCAGGGGACCCAGTACTTC. The variable domain in full, with the rest retrieved from reference TRBV28 and TRBJ2-5, is DVKVTQSSRYLVKRTGEKVFLECVQDMDHENMFWYRQDPGLGLRLIYFSYDVKMKEKGDIPEGYSVSREKKERFSLILESASTNQTSMYLCASSSQGTQYFGPGTRLLVL.

The rearrangement joins TRBV7-6 to TRBJ1-4; D is perhaps TRBD1 (5 bases). Between the trimmed V and J ends, which lost 1 base and 7 bases, there was a span of 13 bases. From germline, CDR1 is SGHVS and CDR2 FNYEAQ. The CDR3 runs 15 residues. CDR3 nucleotide sequence: TGTGCCAGCAGCTTAGGGGGGGGTGTGGGTGAAAAACTGTTTTTT. Amino acid sequence: CASSLGGGVGEKLFF.

This chain uses TRBV9 with TRBJ2-3; 10 bases map to TRBD1. V lost 1 base and J lost 1; bases outside the gene matches: 6. The CDR3 extends over 17 amino acids. From germline, CDR1 is SGDLS and CDR2 YYNGEE. The CDR3 sequence: CASSVMGGTGGTDTQYF. The CDR3 DNA follows: TGTGCCAGCAGCGTAATGGGCGGGACAGGGGGCACAGATACGCAGTATTTT.

The CDR3 reads CASSTRTGVGYTF. The CDR3 region has the DNA TGTGCCAGCAGCACGAGGACAGGGGTTGGCTACACCTTC. The chain couples TRBV7-2 to TRBJ1-2; 9 bases fit TRBD1. V shed 5 bases and J 7 bases; nucleotides not matched to a gene: 5. The CDR3 has 13 amino acids. Germline values: CDR1 SGHTA, CDR2 FQGNSA.

The chain uses TRBV3-1 (or the pseudogene TRBV3-2) and TRBJ1-4, with TRBD1 identical over 9 bases. Looked up from germline, CDR1 is LGHDT and CDR2 is YNNKEL (reference sequence). This CDR3 comprises 17 residues. The ends lost 1 base at V and 8 bases at J; junction bases unmatched: 11. The CDR3 DNA follows: TGTGCCAGCAGCCAAGGTTTCTCACAGGGGGCAGGGGAAAAACTGTTTTTT. Its protein product is CASSQGFSQGAGEKLFF.

CDR3 in amino acids: CSVAKAGYEQYF. The CDR3 DNA is TGCAGCGTGGCAAAGGCGGGCTACGAGCAGTACTTC. V is TRBV29-1 and J is TRBJ2-7, with D possibly being TRBD2 (5 bases). This CDR3 comprises 12 residues. Trimming took 6 bases from V and 3 from J, leaving 12 bases between them. Germline V gene lookup returns CDR1 SQVTM and CDR2 ANQGSEA.

The J gene is TRBJ2-3, the V gene TRBV7-2; tentative D call: TRBD1 (6 bases). V lost 5 bases, J lost 1 base, and 13 bases lay in between. The germline V gene encodes CDR1 SGHTA and CDR2 FQGNSA. This CDR3 region has 15 residues. The CDR3: CASSLGQPGTDTQYF. The CDR3, as DNA: TGTGCCAGCAGCCTCGGACAGCCGGGCACAGATACGCAGTATTTT.

This rearrangement joins TRBV27 to TRBJ2-7; 12 bases map to TRBD1. There are 17 residues in the CDR3. The germline V gene has CDR1 MNHEY and CDR2 SMNVEV (reference sequence). With V trimmed by 3 bases and J by 4 bases, 10 bases remained unmatched. The CDR3 DNA is TGTGCCAGCAGTTTTCGTTTTGGGGGACAGGGGGCGTACGAGCAGTACTTC. Amino acids: CASSFRFGGQGAYEQYF.

The chain recombines TRBV2 with TRBJ1-6; 8 bases match TRBD1. The CDR3 has 12 residues. Per the germline V gene, CDR1 is SNHLY and CDR2 is FYNNEI. J lost 9 bases, V lost 8 bases, and 3 bases had no gene match. CDR3 amino acids: CASGQGVSPLHF. DNA for the CDR3: TGTGCCAGCGGACAGGGTGTTTCACCCCTCCACTTT.

The rearrangement links TRBV7-9 to TRBJ2-1, with unresolved D. Trimming left V 5 bases short and J 0 bases short, with 17 bases between. The CDR3 is 17 residues long. CDR1 is SEHNR, CDR2 FQNEAQ, per germline (reference sequence). CDR3 DNA: TGTGCCAGCAGCCCTCCCGGGTTGTCAAGCTCCTACAATGAGCAGTTCTTC. Its protein is CASSPPGLSSSYNEQFF.

A single count supports this clone. The chain joins TRBV4-3 to TRBJ2-3; TRBD1 aligns across 7 bases. The CDR3 is made up of 14 amino acids. V lost 1 base and J lost 5; bases outside the gene matches: 3. Germline CDR1 and CDR2: LGHNA and YSLEER. The CDR3: CASSQGQGIDTQYF. The CDR3 nucleotides are TGCGCCAGCAGCCAAGGACAGGGAATAGATACGCAGTATTTT.

V gene TRBV19 combines with J gene TRBJ2-7; TRBD2 might be the D (5 bases). Between the trimmed V and J ends, which lost 3 bases and 3 bases, there was a span of 12 bases. This CDR3 has 14 amino acids. Germline lookup yields CDR1 LNHDA and CDR2 SQIVND (reference sequence). The CDR3 coding sequence is TGTGCCAGTAGTATGTATGCCGGAGGCTACGAGCAGTACTTC. Translation: CASSMYAGGYEQYF.

V usage is TRBV28 and J usage is TRBJ1-1; 10 nucleotides agree with TRBD1. In germline, CDR1 is MDHEN, CDR2 SYDVKM. This CDR3 region has 15 residues. After removal of 2 bases from V and 5 bases from J, the junction contained 5 bases not matched to a gene. Written as DNA, the CDR3 is TGTGCCAGCAGTTTAGGGGGACAGGGGAGGACTGAAGCTTTCTTT. As protein: CASSLGGQGRTEAFF.

This clone came up a few times. The V gene is TRBV27, the J gene TRBJ1-2; 7 bases fit TRBD1. The CDR3 consists of 12 residues. Per the germline V gene, CDR1 is MNHEY and CDR2 is SMNVEV (reference sequence). V shed 11 bases, J shed 7 bases, and the junction held 10 bases outside the gene matches. This chain's CDR3 is CAFRDSLGGYTF. Here the CDR3 DNA reads TGTGCCTTCCGGGACAGCCTGGGTGGCTACACCTTC.

The chain joins TRBV19 to TRBJ1-4; 9 bases are shared with TRBD1. The V segment lost 3 bases and the J segment 5 bases; nucleotides outside the gene matches: 4. The CDR3 spans 15 residues. CDR1 and CDR2 from the germline V gene are LNHDA and SQIVND (reference sequence). CDR3 nucleotides: TGTGCCAGTAGTATCTCCACAGGGGGCAATGAAAAACTGTTTTTT. Protein product: CASSISTGGNEKLFF.

This chain links TRBV7-2 with TRBJ2-3, with TRBD1 matching 8 bases. This CDR3 comprises 15 residues. Trimming took 5 bases from V and 2 from J; bases not matched to a gene: 6. Germline V gene lookup returns CDR1 SGHTA and CDR2 FQGNSA. CDR3 residues: CASSRQGTLTDTQYF. The CDR3 DNA follows: TGTGCCAGCAGCAGACAGGGGACCCTCACAGATACGCAGTATTTT.

The chain couples TRBV2 to TRBJ1-6; the match to TRBD1 covers 9 bases. Unmatched junction bases numbered 9, after V lost 5 bases and J lost 10 bases. Germline CDR1 is SNHLY and CDR2 is FYNNEI. The CDR3 sequence is 15 residues long. The CDR3 sequence is CASSLRTGENSPLHF. DNA of the CDR3: TGTGCCAGCAGTCTCCGGACAGGGGAAAACTCACCCCTCCACTTT.

The chain carries TRBV30 and TRBJ2-1; 8 nucleotides agree with TRBD2. Germline values: CDR1 GTSNPN, CDR2 SVGIG (reference sequence). The trim removed 5 bases at V and 4 bases at J, leaving 7 bases unmatched. The CDR3 length is 14 residues. For the CDR3, the DNA is TGTGCCTGGTTCCCGACTAGCGTTTACAATGAGCAGTTCTTC. This encodes CAWFPTSVYNEQFF.

This clone was counted a few times. This chain uses TRBV28 with TRBJ2-5; a weak D match, TRBD1 (6 bases). This CDR3 has 15 residues. The V end was cut by 5 bases, the J end by 4 bases, with 17 bases between. CDR1 is MDHEN and CDR2 is SYDVKM in the germline V gene. The CDR3 reads CASSIRQVGGETQYF. For the CDR3, the DNA is TGTGCCAGCAGTATTCGACAGGTCGGCGGAGAGACCCAGTACTTC.

This sequence joins TRBV15 and TRBJ2-7; 9 bases are shared with TRBD1. There are 13 residues in the CDR3. Germline CDR1 and CDR2: LNHNV and YYDKDF (reference sequence). V shed 5 bases, J shed 3 bases, and the junction held 2 bases outside the gene matches. The CDR3 DNA follows: TGTGCCACCAGCGTGGGACAGGGCTACGAGCAGTACTTC. Translated, it gives CATSVGQGYEQYF.

The chain has TRBV10-3 and TRBJ1-4; D is possibly TRBD1 (5 bases). The V end lost 4 bases, the J end lost 8 bases, and 14 bases lay between the germline ends. The CDR3 is 14 amino acids. Germline assignment: CDR1 ENHRY and CDR2 SYGVKD. CDR3 coding DNA: TGTGCCATCAGTGCGCGACAGAGAGACGAAAAACTGTTTTTT. Amino acid sequence: CAISARQRDEKLFF.

The V and J genes are TRBV28 and TRBJ2-7, with 14 bases fitting TRBD2. The V gene end was trimmed by 5 bases and the J gene end by 4 bases; junction bases not matched to a gene: 10. Germline V gene sequence: CDR1 MDHEN, CDR2 SYDVKM. The CDR3 is made up of 17 amino acids. In DNA form, the CDR3 reads TGTGCCAGCAGTCGACAAGGACTAGCGGGAGGAAGGTACGAGCAGTACTTC. Translation gives CASSRQGLAGGRYEQYF.

V usage is TRBV2 and J usage is TRBJ2-4; a possible D gene is TRBD1 (6 bases). CDR1 is SNHLY, CDR2 FYNNEI, per germline. Between the trimmed V and J ends, which lost 6 bases and 0 bases, there was a span of 12 bases. The CDR3 length is 15 residues. CDR3 coding DNA: TGTGCCAGCAGACAACAGGGTATAGCCAAAAACATTCAGTACTTC. This translates into CASRQQGIAKNIQYF.

The sample holds one count of this clone. The rearrangement joins TRBV5-5 to TRBJ2-2; 9 nucleotides align to TRBD2. Trimming removed 2 bases from V and 3 bases from J; junction bases left unmatched: 2. The CDR3 runs 15 residues. Germline lookup yields CDR1 SGHKS and CDR2 YYEKEE (reference sequence). Here the CDR3 reads CASSFRLADTGELFF. The CDR3 nucleotides read TGTGCCAGCAGCTTCAGACTAGCGGACACCGGGGAGCTGTTTTTT.